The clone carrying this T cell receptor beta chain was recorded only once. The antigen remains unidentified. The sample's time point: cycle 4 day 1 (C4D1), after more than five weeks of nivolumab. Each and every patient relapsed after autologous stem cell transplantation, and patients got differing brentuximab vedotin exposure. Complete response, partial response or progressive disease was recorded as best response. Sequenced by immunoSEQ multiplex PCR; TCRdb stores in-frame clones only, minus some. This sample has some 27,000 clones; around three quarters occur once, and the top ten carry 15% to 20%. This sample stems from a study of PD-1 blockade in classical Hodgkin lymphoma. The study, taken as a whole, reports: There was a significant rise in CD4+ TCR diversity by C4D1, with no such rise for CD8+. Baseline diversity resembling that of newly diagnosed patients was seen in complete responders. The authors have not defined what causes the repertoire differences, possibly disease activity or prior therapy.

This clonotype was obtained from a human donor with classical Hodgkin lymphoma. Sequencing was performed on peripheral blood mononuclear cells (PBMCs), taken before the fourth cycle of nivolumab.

The CDR3 sequence is CASSVAGLAGGKDEQFF. Here the CDR3 DNA reads TGTGCCAGCAGCGTAGCTGGGCTAGCGGGAGGTAAGGATGAGCAGTTCTTC. This chain connects TRBV9 to TRBJ2-1; 11 bases agree with TRBD2. Germline lookup yields CDR1 SGDLS and CDR2 YYNGEE. This CDR3 is 17 amino acids long. V was clipped by 0 bases and J by 8 bases; unmatched bases: 10.